This T cell receptor beta chain was sequenced in a study of Graves' ophthalmopathy and Graves' hyperthyroidism. TCR beta CDR3 regions were amplified from RNA transcripts. Second-round multiplex PCR came after a first-round RT-PCR that employed HTBI primers. Using its own MiXCR run on the multiplex PCR reads, TCRdb lists one record per CDR3 protein. Among around 670,000 distinct CDR3 sequences listed, approximately 40% were seen once. Trimming pared 3 bases from V and 10 bases from J, leaving 7 bases between. CDR3 length equals 12 residues. Donors with ophthalmopathy: moderate-to-severe activity, CAS ≥3, NOSPECS ≥4, duration under 3 months.

The rearrangement uses TRBV12-3 or TRBV12-4 and TRBJ2-6; D could derive from TRBD1 or TRBD2 (5 bases each). The specimen was peripheral blood. This TCR came from an adult man with Graves' ophthalmopathy. The CDR3 region has the DNA TGTGCCAGCAGTTTTGGGGGAAACGTCCTGACTTTC. This gives the protein CASSFGGNVLTF.